The T cell receptor beta chain described here comes from a study of cytomegalovirus exposure and HLA in healthy donors. This clone appeared once. The antigen remains unidentified. The study's findings and limits: Over 150 TCR beta chains were listed as cytomegalovirus-associated.

The study ran its PCR with 60 Vbeta and 13 Jbeta primers. This table comes from immunoSEQ multiplex PCR, and its TCRdb copy is limited to in-frame clones, with some not included. The data contain roughly 180,000 clones, over 80% of them singletons. The CDR3 runs 14 residues. The germline CDR1 and CDR2 sequences are MNHEY and SMNVEV (reference sequence). The ends were cut back, 5 bases at V and 9 bases at J, with 17 bases in the middle. The receptor was derived from a girl aged 10 to 17 in good health and CMV-seropositive. The chain couples TRBV27 to TRBJ1-5; D is uncertain. The sample comprised PBMCs. CDR3 coding DNA: TGTGCCAGCAGTCCACGGGTGGAGCGCGGGCCCCAGCATTTT. It specifies CASSPRVERGPQHF.